This record looks at one T cell receptor beta chain sequence and its context. TCRdb's copy holds only in-frame clones and misses some; the assay was immunoSEQ multiplex PCR. This sample yields 90,000 to 120,000 clones, of which over 65% are seen a single time; over 20% belongs to the top ten. Germline-derived CDR1 and CDR2 are LNHDA and SQIVND (reference sequence). The CDR3 spans 15 residues. V lost 3 bases and J lost 5, with 14 bases in between. This sample is drawn from a study of shared clonotypes between healthy human individuals. The chain is built from TRBV19 and TRBJ2-1; possible D gene TRBD2, 6 bases. This TCR came from a woman in her 30s in good health. The specimen sequenced was memory CD8+ T cells sorted from blood. Indicated subset: CD45RO+ cells pooled with CCR7-negative TemRA cells. The CDR3 sequence: CASSMLGGTNNEQFF. CDR3 DNA sequence: TGTGCCAGTAGTATGCTGGGGGGAACGAACAATGAGCAGTTCTTC.